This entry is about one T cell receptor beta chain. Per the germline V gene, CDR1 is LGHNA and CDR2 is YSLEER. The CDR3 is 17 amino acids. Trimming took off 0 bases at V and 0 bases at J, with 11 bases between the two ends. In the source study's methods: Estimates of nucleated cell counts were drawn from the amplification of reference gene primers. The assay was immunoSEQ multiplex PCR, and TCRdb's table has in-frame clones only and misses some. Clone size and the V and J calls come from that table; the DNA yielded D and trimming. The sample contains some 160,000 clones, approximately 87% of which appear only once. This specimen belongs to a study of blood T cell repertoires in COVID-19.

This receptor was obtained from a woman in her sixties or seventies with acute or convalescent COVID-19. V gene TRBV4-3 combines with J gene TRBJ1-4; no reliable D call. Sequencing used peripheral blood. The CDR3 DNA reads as TGCGCCAGCAGCCAAGATCTGCTGGGAGCAACTAATGAAAAACTGTTTTTT. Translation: CASSQDLLGATNEKLFF.